Listed here is a single T cell receptor beta chain. What it binds is not known. The data were obtained in a study of cytotoxic CD8 clonotypes in ibrutinib-treated CLL. Study background: Of the patients, 11 were relapsed/refractory, about 15 treatment-naive and roughly 17 IGHV unmutated.

Clones were read by immunoSEQ multiplex PCR, and TCRdb kept only the in-frame ones, dropping some. The repertoire has tens of thousands of clones, roughly 69% of them found once; the top ten carry roughly 51%. The germline V gene encodes CDR1 SGHRS and CDR2 YFSETQ. V shed 0 bases and J shed 6 bases, with 6 bases lying between them. This CDR3 region has 13 residues. General study findings and limits: Public clonotypes (which were uncommon) either contracted or remained stable on treatment. A rise in clonality was seen at ibrutinib response, and a fall back toward baseline was seen at progression.

This TCR derives from a human donor with chronic lymphocytic leukemia. The chain links TRBV5-1 to TRBJ2-2; D uncertain. Sequencing used PBMCs, obtained after 24 months of ibrutinib treatment. CDR3 sequence (DNA): TGCGCCAGCAGCTTGGCCCCCCCCGGGGAGCTGTTTTTT. Residues: CASSLAPPGELFF.